This T cell receptor (beta chain) was profiled in a study of blood T cell repertoires in COVID-19. Study background: From the United States, Italy and Spain came samples of acute and convalescent COVID-19.

How the authors handled the data: It was from reference gene primer amplification that nucleated cell counts were estimated. The method was immunoSEQ multiplex PCR; TCRdb's version includes in-frame clones alone and lacks a portion of them. Clone size and V and J calls were adopted from that table, with D and trimming inferred from the DNA. There are 250,000 to 350,000 clones in the sample; roughly 89% occur only once, and 3% lies in the top ten. Deletions cut 7 bases from V and 6 bases from J, with 10 bases between. The CDR3 extends over 12 amino acids. CDR1 is SNHLY, CDR2 FYNNEI, per germline. This receptor was identified in a woman aged 30 to 39 with active or convalescent COVID-19. This chain uses TRBV2 with TRBJ1-5; tentatively, D is TRBD1 (6 bases). Sequenced sample: peripheral blood. CDR3 bases: TGTGCCAGCAAGGGGGAGGGTCAGCCCCAGCATTTT. It translates to CASKGEGQPQHF. Together with reference TRBV2 and TRBJ1-5, the CDR3 gives the full variable domain: EPEVTQTPSHQVTQMGQEVILRCVPISNHLYFYWYRQILGQKVEFLVSFYNNEISEKSEIFDDQFSVERPDGSNFTLKIRSTKLEDSAMYFCASKGEGQPQHFGDGTRLSIL.